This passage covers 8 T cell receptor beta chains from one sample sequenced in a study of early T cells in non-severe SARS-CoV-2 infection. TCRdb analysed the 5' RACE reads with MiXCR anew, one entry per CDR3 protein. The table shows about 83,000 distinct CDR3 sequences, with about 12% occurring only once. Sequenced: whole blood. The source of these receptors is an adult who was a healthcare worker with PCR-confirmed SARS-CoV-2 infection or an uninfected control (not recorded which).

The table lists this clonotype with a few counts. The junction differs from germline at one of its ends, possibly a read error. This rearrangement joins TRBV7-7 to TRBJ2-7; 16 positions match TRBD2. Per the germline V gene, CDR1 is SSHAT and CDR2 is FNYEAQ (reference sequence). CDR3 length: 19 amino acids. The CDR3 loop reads CASSLTGTSGRAGRYEQYF. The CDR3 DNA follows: TGTGCTAGCAGCCTAACGGGGACTAGCGGGAGGGCCGGAAGGTACGAGCAGTACTTC.

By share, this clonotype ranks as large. Here the CDR3 reads CATSSDGGGEFYEQYF. CDR3 bases: TGTGCCACCAGCTCAGATGGTGGAGGGGAATTCTACGAGCAGTACTTC. The rearrangement joins TRBV15 to TRBJ2-7; maybe TRBD2 (6 bases). CDR3 length: 16 amino acids. The V end was cut by 5 bases, the J end by 3 bases, with 20 bases between. Germline CDR1 is LNHNV and CDR2 is YYDKDF (reference sequence).

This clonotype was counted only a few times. CDR3 sequence reads: CASSFTSSGERGYTF. The CDR3 bases are TGTGCCAGCAGCTTTACTTCTTCCGGGGAGCGGGGCTACACCTTC. The V call is TRBV27, the J call TRBJ1-2, with no clear D. The ends were cut back, 6 bases at V and 8 bases at J, with 22 bases in the middle. The V gene's germline CDR1 is MNHEY and CDR2 SMNVEV (reference sequence). The CDR3 is made up of 15 amino acids.

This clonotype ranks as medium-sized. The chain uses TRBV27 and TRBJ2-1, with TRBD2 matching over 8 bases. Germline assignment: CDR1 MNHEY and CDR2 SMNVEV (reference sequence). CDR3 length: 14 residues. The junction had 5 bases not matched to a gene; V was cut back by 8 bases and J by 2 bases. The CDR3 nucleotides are TGTGCCAGCGCCCCGGGGGGGGCCTACAATGAGCAGTTCTTC. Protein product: CASAPGGAYNEQFF.

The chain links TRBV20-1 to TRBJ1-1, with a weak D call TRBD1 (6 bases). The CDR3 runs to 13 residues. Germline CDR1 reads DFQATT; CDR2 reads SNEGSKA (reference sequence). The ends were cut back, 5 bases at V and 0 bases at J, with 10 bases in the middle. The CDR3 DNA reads TGCAGTGCTGGGGGCACCCTGAACACTGAAGCTTTCTTT. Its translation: CSAGGTLNTEAFF.

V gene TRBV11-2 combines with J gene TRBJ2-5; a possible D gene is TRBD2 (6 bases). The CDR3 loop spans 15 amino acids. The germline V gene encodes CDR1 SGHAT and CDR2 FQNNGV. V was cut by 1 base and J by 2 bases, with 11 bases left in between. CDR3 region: CASSLGAGRQETQYF. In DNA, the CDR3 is TGTGCCAGCAGCTTAGGGGCAGGGAGGCAAGAGACCCAGTACTTC.

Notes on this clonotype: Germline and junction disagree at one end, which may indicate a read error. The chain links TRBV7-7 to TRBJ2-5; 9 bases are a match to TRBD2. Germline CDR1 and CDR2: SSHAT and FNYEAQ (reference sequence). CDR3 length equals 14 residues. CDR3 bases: TGTGCTAGCAGCCCGACTAGCGGACAAGAGACCCAGTACTTC. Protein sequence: CASSPTSGQETQYF. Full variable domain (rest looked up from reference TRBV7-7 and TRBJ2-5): GAGVSQSPRYKVTKRGQDVTLRCDPISSHATLYWYQQALGQGPEFLTYFNYEAQPDKSGLPSDRFSAERPEGSISTLTIQRTEQRDSAMYRCASSPTSGQETQYFGPGTRLLVL.

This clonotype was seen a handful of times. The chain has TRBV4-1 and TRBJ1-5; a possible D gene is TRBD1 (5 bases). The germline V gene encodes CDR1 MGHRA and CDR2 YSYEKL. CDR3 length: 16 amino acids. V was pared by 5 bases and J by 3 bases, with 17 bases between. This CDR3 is CASSEFFGGSNQPQHF. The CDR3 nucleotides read TGCGCCAGCAGCGAGTTCTTCGGGGGTTCCAATCAGCCCCAGCATTTT.